The subject of this entry is one TCR beta chain. The antigen remains unidentified. The V gene's germline CDR1 is MNHEY and CDR2 SVGAGI. The ends were cut back, 0 bases at V and 7 bases at J, with 14 bases in the middle. CDR3 length: 15 residues. Preparation of the TCRbeta library used unique molecular identifiers. TCRdb independently ran MiXCR on the PCR reads; one entry per CDR3 protein. The table lists hundreds of thousands of distinct CDR3 sequences, about a sixth of them singletons. This sample was included in a study of T-cell reconstitution after alpha-beta-depleted transplantation in children. General study points: When one year had passed after transplant, most T-cell counts and diversity came from newly produced T cells. Several hundred expanded graft clones reportedly supplied alpha-beta T cells about two months after transplant. Some patients' high day-60 TCRbeta diversity was attributed to recipient cells surviving conditioning.

The sequencing used PBMCs, mostly from graft donor cells, collected 360 days after TCRalphabeta/CD19-depleted stem cell transplant. This chain joins TRBV6-5 and TRBJ2-3; D could derive from TRBD1 or TRBD2 (5 bases each). The clonotype comes from a male patient aged 2 to 10 who had a stem cell transplant for acute lymphoblastic leukemia, so the T cells may come from the graft donor. CDR3 bases: TGTGCCAGCAGTTACTCGAGGTCATGGGGGAATACGCAGTATTTT. Translated: CASSYSRSWGNTQYF.